This entry features one T cell receptor (beta chain) sequence. No antigen is known for it. Base qualities were left out, and no much larger clone turns up one base away. For this chain, trimming is 2 bases at the V end and 4 bases at the J end, and the number of junction bases without a gene match is 3. The germline V gene (reference sequence) yields DFQATT for CDR1 and SNEGSKA for CDR2. Inclusive of the bounding cysteine and phenylalanine, the CDR3 is 14 residues long. Left in the record is the CDR3 DNA by itself, 42 bases read in frame from the first base. These data belong to a study of identical twins (dated by TCRdb to the mid-2010s). Background for the entire study: The study deep-sequenced TCR alpha and beta repertoires from monozygotic twins, unrelated adults of various ages and cord blood to test whether fetal clonotypes persist. Replicate twin experiments were performed at different times using different library preparation protocols to rule out contamination.

Libraries were made using 5' RACE. The sequencer was an Illumina HiSeq 2000. A universal primer binding site was introduced by template switching, and a unique molecular identifier was present in the final cDNA, enabling accurate counting of TCR cDNA molecules. Specific primers in the conserved constant-segment region were used to synthesize first-strand cDNA for TCR alpha and beta chains. To control for contamination, each cDNA library was double barcoded with a SMART-Mk sample barcode plus Illumina barcodes. TruSeq adapter sequences along with Illumina sample barcodes were introduced in two successive PCR steps. TCR alpha and beta cDNA libraries were sequenced on the Illumina HiSeq platform with custom primers. In the authors' own workflow: Unique molecular identifiers were extracted from raw reads with MiGEC, and CDR3 positions were determined with MiXCR. For each individual, recombination models were inferred using an EM algorithm with the repgenHMM and IGoR tools. Shared clonotypes were analyzed with the tcR package in R, and sharing was normalized by the product of cloneset sizes. Out-of-frame nonproductive sequences were analyzed to study raw recombination free of thymic and clonal selection effects. TCRdb trimmed the raw reads at Q25, called clones with MiXCR and kept productive beta chains. For every CDR3 protein sequence, its rows merge into one entry that carries the most common genes and DNA. Clone size and V and J calls follow TCRdb, not the original study. The sample has 200,000 or so distinct CDR3 sequences on record, 15% to 20% of them singletons. Clones ranked in the top ten supply over 35% of the sample.

Results the study describes overall, beyond this receptor: The excess sharing between twins in beta out-of-frame sequences was weaker because fewer shared sequences reduced the signal-to-noise ratio. Abundant cord blood beta clonotypes carried fewer insertions; young adult naive repertoires showed a weaker similar trend, while memory repertoires showed none. Compared with coincidental sharing between unrelated individuals, an excess of low generation-probability sequences was observed among out-of-frame TCR alpha sequences shared between twins. Out-of-frame TCR alpha sharing in monozygotic twins was systematically underestimated by recombination models, whereas sharing between unrelated individuals was in agreement with the recombination models. Invariant T cells such as MAIT and iNKT could partly confound zero-insertion analyses, although diverse VJ usage argued against such confounding for most clonotypes. Because the same donors could not be followed over many years, conclusions were based on cross-sectional statistical analysis.

Every donor was a healthy Caucasian. Three pairs of female monozygotic twins, all aged roughly 18 to 29 years, were included in the twin cohort. CD4+ and CD8+ T cell populations were isolated with positive isolation kits from Invitrogen. This same sample was also taken into another study, of T cells expressing NK-cell markers. The second study, in turn, reports: TCR beta-chain repertoires were profiled in sorted CD3+CD56+NKG2C+, CD3+CD56+NKG2C- and CD3+CD56-NKG2C+ T-cell subsets from about 8 donors. Seven of the eight sequenced donors were HCMV-seropositive and one was HCMV-seronegative. In several experiments an anti-gammadeltaTCR antibody was added to restrict sorting to alphabetaTCR-expressing T cells. In about 6 donors, the dominant CD3+CD56+NKG2C+ clonotypes were found to rank among the top 10 CD8+ clonotypes and to make up about 1.0-7.5% of CD8+ T cells. Those dominant clonotypes were again the most abundant among CD3+CD56-NKG2C+ cells in a handful of donors, at roughly 25-60.1%. Whether the expanded NKG2C-expressing T cell clones were specific for HCMV antigens was left unclear. All eight donors whose samples were sequenced were randomly selected healthy volunteers, three of them men and five women. HCMV-specific IgG was detected in serum with a commercial ELISA kit to determine HCMV serostatus. Reads were demultiplexed and grouped by UMI with MIGEC, and clonotypes were assembled and quantified with MiTCR. Only TCR cDNA sequences supported by at least two reads were kept to exclude erroneous sequences. The tcR package was used for downstream repertoire analysis, and clonotypes were matched between fractions using CDR3 nucleotide sequence together with V segment. VDJmatch was used to annotate antigen specificity against VDJdb, with one amino acid substitution in CDR3 permitted.

This TCR was sampled from a woman aged 18-29 years in good health. The specimen sequenced was CD8+ T cells sorted from blood. This sequence uses TRBV20-1 and TRBJ1-2; TRBD1 matches 11 bases in the middle. The bases read TGCAGTGCTAGAAAGGACAGGGGGCCCTATGGCTACACCTTC. Protein translation: CSARKDRGPYGYTF.